This T cell receptor beta chain was captured in a study of regulatory T cells in long-lasting Graves disease. Germline lookup yields CDR1 SGHDN and CDR2 FVKESK. CDR3 length: 14 residues. V gave up 3 bases and J gave up 0 bases, with 8 bases separating them. A few counts support this clonotype. Time point given: newly diagnosed GD, antithyroid drugs for less than 3 months. From RNA extracted from PBMCs, the TCR library was made. Investigators prepared the TCR beta libraries by applying iRepertoire HTBI primers and Arm-PCR of CDR3 regions. Via MiXCR, TCRdb re-called the multiplex PCR reads, giving one row per CDR3 protein. This sample has 530,000 or so distinct CDR3 sequences, with 15% to 20% found just once. The same data also contributed to another study, on T cells in Graves' hyperthyroidism and ophthalmopathy.

The J gene is TRBJ1-1, the V gene TRBV14, with unresolved D. The origin of this receptor is a man between 18 and 29 years old with Graves disease. The sequenced sample was peripheral blood mononuclear cells (PBMCs), obtained at new diagnosis, from a patient treated with antithyroid drugs. The DNA of the CDR3 is TGTGCCAGCAGCCATGAAGGTTTGAACACTGAAGCTTTCTTT. It specifies CASSHEGLNTEAFF.